Each of the 11 T cell receptor beta chains below was sequenced from the same sample in a study of CD8+ T cells in alopecia areata. Sample treatment: oral pan-JAK inhibitor, 5-10 mg twice daily. Following RNA extraction, reverse transcription yielded cDNA that acted as the sequencing template. Some clones are missing from TCRdb's copy, which holds only in-frame ones; the method was immunoSEQ multiplex PCR. The sample includes around 190,000 clones, approximately 56% seen only once; the top ten take around 0.69%. The source material was CD4+ T cells sorted from blood, sampled at week 4, from a patient treated with tofacitinib. The receptors derive from a human donor with alopecia areata.

V and J are TRBV29-1 and TRBJ2-7; D might be TRBD1 (5 bases). The germline V gene encodes CDR1 SQVTM and CDR2 ANQGSEA. The CDR3 has 13 amino acids. Deletions cut 1 base from V and 1 base from J, with 8 bases between. CDR3 sequence: CSVEADSSYEQYF. The CDR3 DNA follows: TGCAGCGTTGAAGCCGACAGTTCCTACGAGCAGTACTTC.

The CDR3 here is CASSPRTSGSTDTQYF. The CDR3 DNA is TGTGCCAGCAGCCCGAGGACTAGCGGTAGCACAGATACGCAGTATTTT. The chain is built from TRBV7-6 and TRBJ2-3, with 10 bases identical to TRBD2. The ends lost 5 bases at V and 0 bases at J; junction bases unmatched: 5. CDR3 length: 16 amino acids. Germline V CDR1 and CDR2: SGHVS, FNYEAQ.

This clone was seen more than once but under ten times. CDR3 DNA sequence: TGTGCCTGGAGAGCGGGAGCTCATACGCAGTATTTT. Encoded protein: CAWRAGAHTQYF. The chain couples TRBV30 to TRBJ2-3, with 8 bases identical to TRBD2. This CDR3 is 12 amino acids long. The V and J ends lost 3 bases and 7 bases, in that order; junction bases with no gene match: 3. In germline, CDR1 is GTSNPN, CDR2 SVGIG (reference sequence).

This chain joins TRBV5-1 and TRBJ1-2; D is uncertain. With 0 bases removed from V and 3 bases from J, the gap between germline ends came to 18 bases. Germline V gene data show CDR1 as SGHRS and CDR2 as YFSETQ. The CDR3 totals 17 residues. CDR3 residues: CASSLDRTSLVYYGYTF. As DNA, the CDR3 is TGCGCCAGCAGCTTGGATCGGACCTCGTTGGTCTACTATGGCTACACCTTC.

This clone was detected only a few times. The chain employs TRBV12-5 and TRBJ2-1; a possible D gene is TRBD1 (6 bases). Between the trimmed V and J ends, which lost 5 bases and 8 bases, there was a span of 13 bases. This CDR3 has 13 amino acids. Germline V gene sequence: CDR1 LGHNT, CDR2 FRNRAP. CDR3 nucleotides: TGTGCTAGTGGTCCTCATCAGGGGCATGAGCAGTTCTTC. It yields the protein CASGPHQGHEQFF.

The CDR3 nucleotides are TGTGCCAGCAGCCCCCTTCTAGCGGGAGGGCGACCCCGTGAGCAGTTCTTC. Translating it yields CASSPLLAGGRPREQFF. This chain uses TRBV14 with TRBJ2-1; 12 bases map to TRBD2. CDR3 length equals 17 residues. Germline assignment: CDR1 SGHDN and CDR2 FVKESK. Trimming cost V 4 bases and J 9 bases; bases outside gene matches: 13.

This clone was seen a handful of times. The J gene is TRBJ2-1, the V gene TRBV29-1; maybe TRBD1 (6 bases). V lost 4 bases, J lost 0 bases, and 10 bases lay in between. The CDR3 totals 14 residues. CDR1 and CDR2 from the germline V gene are SQVTM and ANQGSEA. The CDR3 nucleotides are TGCAGCGTTGCATTCAGGGGCTCCTACAATGAGCAGTTCTTC. As protein: CSVAFRGSYNEQFF.

This clone was counted a few times. The rearrangement uses TRBV10-3 and TRBJ2-1; D is perhaps TRBD1 (5 bases). Trimming took 6 bases from V and 6 from J, leaving 15 bases between them. Germline V gene sequence: CDR1 ENHRY, CDR2 SYGVKD. This CDR3 has 14 amino acids. CDR3 sequence: CAISRSDTFNEQFF. In nucleotides, the CDR3 is TGTGCCATCAGCCGATCGGACACTTTCAATGAGCAGTTCTTC.

This clone was seen more than once but under ten times. The rearrangement uses TRBV29-1 and TRBJ2-7, with a tentative D call TRBD2 (6 bases). The germline CDR1 and CDR2 sequences are SQVTM and ANQGSEA. V was clipped by 6 bases and J by 3 bases, with 21 bases between them. This CDR3 is built from 15 residues. DNA of the CDR3: TGCAGCGTCGCGGATGGGGGGAGGACGAGCTACGAGCAGTACTTC. Translated: CSVADGGRTSYEQYF.

J is TRBJ1-5 and V is TRBV29-1; 7 positions match TRBD1. The trim removed 4 bases at V and 5 bases at J, leaving 2 bases unmatched. Germline V gene sequence: CDR1 SQVTM, CDR2 ANQGSEA. The CDR3 has 12 amino acids. This CDR3 reads CSVGDSYQPQHF. The CDR3 DNA follows: TGCAGCGTTGGGGACAGCTATCAGCCCCAGCATTTT.

The J gene is TRBJ2-1, the V gene TRBV6-5; TRBD2 aligns across 14 bases. This CDR3 has 14 residues. Germline-derived CDR1 and CDR2 are MNHEY and SVGAGI. Trimming cost V 6 bases and J 9 bases; bases outside gene matches: 4. CDR3 in amino acids: CASRTSGRAVEQFF. Written as DNA, the CDR3 is TGTGCCAGCAGGACTAGCGGGAGGGCTGTTGAGCAGTTCTTC.